Detailed here is one T cell receptor beta chain. Its antigen is still unknown. V lost 5 bases and J lost 0, with 14 bases in between. The CDR3 has 16 amino acids. cDNA libraries for TCR alpha and TCR beta, carrying sample barcodes and UMIs, came from 5'RACE with constant-segment primers. Each CDR3 protein gets one entry after TCRdb re-called the 5' RACE reads with MiXCR. The sample has about 190,000 distinct CDR3 sequences; 27% are singletons. The sample originates from a study of T-cell memory formation after mild COVID-19. Findings and caveats of the study: Shrinking CD4+ clones resided mostly in CM and EM, and CD8+ ones in EMRA.

This TCR was recovered from an adult woman who had mild COVID-19 (a few samples of this study predate the infection). Cell type and time point are not known. The chain joins TRBV12-3 or TRBV12-4 to TRBJ1-3, with unresolved D. Sequencing was done on a sample of PBMCs or a T cell subset sorted from them (not recorded which). DNA for the CDR3: TGTGCCAGCAGTCTACATCAGACCCTCTCTGGAAACACCATATATTTT. This gives the protein CASSLHQTLSGNTIYF.